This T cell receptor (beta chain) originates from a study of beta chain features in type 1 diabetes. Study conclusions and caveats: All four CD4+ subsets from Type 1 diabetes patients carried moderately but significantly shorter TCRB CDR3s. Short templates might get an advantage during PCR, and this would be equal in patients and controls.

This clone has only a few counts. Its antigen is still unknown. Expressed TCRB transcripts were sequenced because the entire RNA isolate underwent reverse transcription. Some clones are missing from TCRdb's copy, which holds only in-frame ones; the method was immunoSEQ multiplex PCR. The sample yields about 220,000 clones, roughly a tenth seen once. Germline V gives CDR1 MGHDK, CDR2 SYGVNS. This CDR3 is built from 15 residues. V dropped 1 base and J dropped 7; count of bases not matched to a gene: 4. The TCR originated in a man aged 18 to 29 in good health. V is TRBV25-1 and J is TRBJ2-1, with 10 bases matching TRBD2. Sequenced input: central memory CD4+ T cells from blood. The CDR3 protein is CASSESSGSGNEQFF. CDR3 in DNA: TGTGCCAGCAGTGAATCTAGCGGGAGTGGGAATGAGCAGTTCTTC.